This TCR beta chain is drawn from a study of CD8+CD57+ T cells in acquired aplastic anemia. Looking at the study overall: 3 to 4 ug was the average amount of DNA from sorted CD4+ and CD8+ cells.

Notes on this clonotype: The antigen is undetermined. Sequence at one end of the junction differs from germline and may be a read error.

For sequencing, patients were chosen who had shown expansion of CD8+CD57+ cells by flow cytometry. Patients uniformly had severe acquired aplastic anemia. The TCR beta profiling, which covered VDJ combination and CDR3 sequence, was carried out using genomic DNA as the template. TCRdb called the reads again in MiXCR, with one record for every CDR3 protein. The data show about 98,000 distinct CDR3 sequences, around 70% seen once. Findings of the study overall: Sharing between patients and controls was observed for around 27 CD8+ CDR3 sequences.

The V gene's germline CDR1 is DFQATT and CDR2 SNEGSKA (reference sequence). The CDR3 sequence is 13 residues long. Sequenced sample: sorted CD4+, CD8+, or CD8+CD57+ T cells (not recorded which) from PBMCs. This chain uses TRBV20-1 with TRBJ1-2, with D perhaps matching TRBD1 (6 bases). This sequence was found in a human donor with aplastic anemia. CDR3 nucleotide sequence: TGCAGTGCTAGATTACGGGGGCCATATGACTACACCTTC. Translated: CSARLRGPYDYTF.